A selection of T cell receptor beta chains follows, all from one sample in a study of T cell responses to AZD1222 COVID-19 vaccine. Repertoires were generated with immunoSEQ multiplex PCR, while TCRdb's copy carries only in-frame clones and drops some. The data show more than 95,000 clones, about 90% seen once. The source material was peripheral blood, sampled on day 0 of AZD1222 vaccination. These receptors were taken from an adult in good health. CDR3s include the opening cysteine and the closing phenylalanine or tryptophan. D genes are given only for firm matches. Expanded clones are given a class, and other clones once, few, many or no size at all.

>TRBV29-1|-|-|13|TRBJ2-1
TGCAGCGTCGGTGAGACAGCCGTCCATGAGCAGTTCTTC
CSVGETAVHEQFF
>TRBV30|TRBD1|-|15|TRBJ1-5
TGTGCCTGGTCACAGGGGGCATGGAGCAATCAGCCCCAGCATTTT
CAWSQGAWSNQPQHF
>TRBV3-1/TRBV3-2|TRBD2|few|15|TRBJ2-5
TGTGCCAGCAGCCTACTAGCGGGATGGGGAGAGACCCAGTACTTC
CASSLLAGWGETQYF
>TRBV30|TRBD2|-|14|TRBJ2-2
TGTGCCTGGAGAGGGTGGAGCGGGAGCGGGGAGCTGTTTTTT
CAWRGWSGSGELFF
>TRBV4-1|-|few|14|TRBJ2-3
TGCGCCAGCAGCCAAGTTCTCATAACAGATACGCAGTATTTT
CASSQVLITDTQYF
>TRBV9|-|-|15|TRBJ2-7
TGTGCCAGCAGCGTAGGTCTAGCAGGGACCTACGAGCAGTACTTC
CASSVGLAGTYEQYF
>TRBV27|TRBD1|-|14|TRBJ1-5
TGTGCCAGCAGATATACAGGGGGTGCTCAGCCCCAGCATTTT
CASRYTGGAQPQHF
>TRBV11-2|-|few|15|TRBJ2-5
TGTGCCAGCAGCTTAGGCCCGGGACTCAAAGAGACCCAGTACTTC
CASSLGPGLKETQYF
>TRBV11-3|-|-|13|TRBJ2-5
TGTGCCAGCAGCGCAAATCAACAGGGGACCCAGTACTTC
CASSANQQGTQYF
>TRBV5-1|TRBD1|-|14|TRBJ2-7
TGCGCCAGCAGCATGGACAGGGGGAACCACGAGCAGTACTTC
CASSMDRGNHEQYF
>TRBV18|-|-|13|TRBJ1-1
TGTGCCAGCTCGTTTCAGGAGAACACTGAAGCTTTCTTT
CASSFQENTEAFF
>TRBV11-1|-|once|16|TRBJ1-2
TGTGCCAGCAGCCCCCGTCTCAGGCATCGAAACTATGGCTACACCTTC
CASSPRLRHRNYGYTF
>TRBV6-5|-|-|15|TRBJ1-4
TGTGCCAGCACTCTGATGGGGTACTCCGATGAAAAACTGTTTTTT
CASTLMGYSDEKLFF
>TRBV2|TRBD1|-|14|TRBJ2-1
TGTGCCAGCACCCAGGACAGGGGGTTTGTTGAGCAGTTCTTC
CASTQDRGFVEQFF
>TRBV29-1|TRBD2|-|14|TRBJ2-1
TGCAGCGCCGGGAGGGCTAGCGGATACAATGAGCAGTTCTTC
CSAGRASGYNEQFF
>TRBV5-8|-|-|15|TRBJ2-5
TGTGCCAGCAGCTTCGGCGGGCACAACCAAGAGACCCAGTACTTC
CASSFGGHNQETQYF
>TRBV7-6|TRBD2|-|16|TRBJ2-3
TGTGCCAGCAGCTTTTATAGCGGGAGGGCAAAGGTTACGCAGTATTTT
CASSFYSGRAKVTQYF
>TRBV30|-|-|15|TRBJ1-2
TGTGCCTGGAGTGACTTAAGATTCCAACTTAGTGGCTACACCTTC
CAWSDLRFQLSGYTF
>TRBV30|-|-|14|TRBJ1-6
TGTGCCTGGTGCCCCGGACACCCTAATTCACCCCTCCACTTT
CAWCPGHPNSPLHF
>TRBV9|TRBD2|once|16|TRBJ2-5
TGTGCCAGCAGCGTCCTAGCGGGGGGGCCTCAGGAGACCCAGTACTTC
CASSVLAGGPQETQYF
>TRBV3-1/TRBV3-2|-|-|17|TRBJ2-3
TGTGCCAGCAGCCAAGAGACAAACCTAGCGAGCACAGATACGCAGTATTTT
CASSQETNLASTDTQYF
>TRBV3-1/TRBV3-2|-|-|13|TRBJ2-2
TGTGCCAGCAGCCAACAGGGATCCGGGGAGCTGTTTTTT
CASSQQGSGELFF
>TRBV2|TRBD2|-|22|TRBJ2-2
TGTGCCAGCACTCAACAAGGGTACGGAGAGCCGGGACTAGCGGGGGATGACGGGGAGCTGTTTTTT
CASTQQGYGEPGLAGDDGELFF
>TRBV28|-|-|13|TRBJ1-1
TGTGCCAGCCTTTTTGAGGGGAACACTGAAGCTTTCTTT
CASLFEGNTEAFF
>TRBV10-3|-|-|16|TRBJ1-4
TGTGCCATCAGTGGCACGGGACTTGCAACTAATGAAAAACTGTTTTTT
CAISGTGLATNEKLFF
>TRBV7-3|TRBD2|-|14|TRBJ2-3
TGTGCCAGCAGCGCTAGCGGGGGGGAGGTTACGCAGTATTTT
CASSASGGEVTQYF
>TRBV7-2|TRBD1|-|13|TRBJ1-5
TGTGCCAGCAGCTTACAGGGGGATCAGCCCCAGCATTTT
CASSLQGDQPQHF
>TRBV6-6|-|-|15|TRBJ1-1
TGTGCCAGCAGTTCTGCCTCGGGGGAGAACACTGAAGCTTTCTTT
CASSSASGENTEAFF
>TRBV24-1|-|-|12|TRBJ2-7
TGTGCCACCAGTGATCCGAACAAAGAGCAGTACTTC
CATSDPNKEQYF
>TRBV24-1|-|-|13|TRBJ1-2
TGTGCCACCAGTGATTCGGGGATCTATGGCTACACCTTC
CATSDSGIYGYTF
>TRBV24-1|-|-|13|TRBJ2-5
TGTGCCACCAGTGAAGGACACCAAGAGACCCAGTACTTC
CATSEGHQETQYF
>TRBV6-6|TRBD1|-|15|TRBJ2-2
TGTGCCAGCATAACCGGGACAGCGAACACCGGGGAGCTGTTTTTT
CASITGTANTGELFF
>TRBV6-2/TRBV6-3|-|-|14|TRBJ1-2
TGTGCCAGCAGTTGGGGGGGTTCCGGCTATGGCTACACCTTC
CASSWGGSGYGYTF
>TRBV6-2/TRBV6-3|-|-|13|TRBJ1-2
TGTGCCAGCAGTCAACCGGTGATCTATGGCTACACCTTC
CASSQPVIYGYTF
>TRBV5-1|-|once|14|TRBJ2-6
TGCGCCAGCAGCTTGGAACCTGGGGCCAACGTCCTGACTTTC
CASSLEPGANVLTF
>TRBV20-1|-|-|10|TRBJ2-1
TGCAGTGCTAGCGGGTCCCAGCAGTTCTTC
CSASGSQQFF
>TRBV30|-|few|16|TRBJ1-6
TGTGCCTGGAGAGACAGGATCGCCTCCTATAATTCACCCCTCCACTTT
CAWRDRIASYNSPLHF
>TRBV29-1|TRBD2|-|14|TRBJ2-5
TGCAGCGCGGGGACTAGCGGAAGCCAAGAGACCCAGTACTTC
CSAGTSGSQETQYF
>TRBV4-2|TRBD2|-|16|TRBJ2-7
TGTGCCAGCAGCCAAGGACTAGCGGGGGGTACTAGGGAGCAGTACTTC
CASSQGLAGGTREQYF
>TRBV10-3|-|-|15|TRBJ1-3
TGTGCCATCAGTGACGGGGTTTCAGCTGGAAACACCATATATTTT
CAISDGVSAGNTIYF
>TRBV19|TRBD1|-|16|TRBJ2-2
TGTGCCGTTGGGTTGGGACAGGGGATTTTGGCCGGGGAGCTGTTTTTT
CAVGLGQGILAGELFF
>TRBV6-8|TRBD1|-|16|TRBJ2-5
TGTGCCAGCAGAGCCCCAGGGACAGGGGGCCCAGAGACCCAGTACTTC
CASRAPGTGGPETQYF
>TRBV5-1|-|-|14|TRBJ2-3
TGCGCCAGCAGCTCCTTCCTCCTTACAGATACGCAGTATTTT
CASSSFLLTDTQYF
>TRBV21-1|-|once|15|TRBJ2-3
TGTGCCAGCAGCAGGGGGGGCGGGTACACAGATACGCAGTATTTT
CASSRGGGYTDTQYF
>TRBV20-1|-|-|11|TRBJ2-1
TGCAGTGTTAGGGTACCGGGGGAGCAGTTCTTC
CSVRVPGEQFF
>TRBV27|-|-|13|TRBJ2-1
TGTGCCAGCCGGACTACGAATTACAATGAGCAGTTCTTC
CASRTTNYNEQFF